The clone carrying this TCR beta chain was counted between two and nine times. Antigen unknown. The sample originates from a study of blood T cells in healthy people across ages. Study-wide results and caveats: Unknown CMV status may confound age-related changes in expanded clones.

V was pared by 0 bases and J by 5 bases, with 8 bases between. Germline loops: CDR1 LGHNA, CDR2 YNFKEQ. The CDR3 runs to 14 residues. The second PCR ran roughly 6 to 12 cycles with a sample-barcoded 5' primer and J-beta primers. All cDNA molecules were each tagged by a template-switch adaptor with 12 random nucleotides. TCRdb redid the calling of the 5' RACE reads with MiXCR, one entry per CDR3 protein. The sample lists around 1,800,000 distinct CDR3 sequences, roughly two fifths occurring once. This clonotype originated in a human donor in good health. The chain is built from TRBV4-2 and TRBJ2-1; D is unresolved. The specimen sequenced was blood. The CDR3: CASSQESIDNEQFF. CDR3 coding DNA: TGTGCCAGCAGCCAAGAATCGATCGACAATGAGCAGTTCTTC.